This T cell receptor beta chain was identified in a study of identifying expanded T cells in peripheral blood. TCRdb's table, derived via immunoSEQ multiplex PCR, lists solely in-frame clones and lacks some. The sample holds under 95,000 clones; over 75% are singletons and the top ten take 2.8%. CDR3 length: 15 residues. Germline values: CDR1 MDHEN, CDR2 SYDVKM. V was shortened by 3 bases and J by 0 bases, with 10 bases between the two germline ends. This receptor was obtained from a person aged 18 to 75 in good health. V is TRBV28 and J is TRBJ2-3, with D hard to call. The specimen sequenced was blood. The CDR3 region is CASSFRASSTDTQYF. The CDR3 nucleotides read TGTGCCAGCAGTTTCCGTGCCTCTAGCACAGATACGCAGTATTTT.